The entry below gives a single TCR beta chain sequence along with its context. The antigen remains unidentified. These data belong to a study of cytomegalovirus exposure and HLA in healthy donors. The overall study: Within the Caucasian-associated ancestry cluster were 81% of the roughly 400 genotyped donors.

V was cut by 1 base and J by 14 bases, with 9 bases left in between. Germline V gene sequence: CDR1 SEHNR, CDR2 FQNEAQ (reference sequence). CDR3 length: 11 amino acids. Study conclusions and caveats: For most TCR beta V segments, an earlier analysis put the productive rate at about 87% or about 30% of the time. Overall, about 160 TCR beta chains were annotated as cytomegalovirus-associated.

PCR primers comprised 60 Vbeta and 13 Jbeta primers. TCRdb keeps only in-frame clones here, not all; method: immunoSEQ multiplex PCR. The table includes around 190,000 clones, roughly 81% detected once. Sequencing used PBMCs. The clonotype originates from a woman aged 25 to 45 in good health and CMV-seropositive. The chain carries TRBV7-9 and TRBJ2-1, with D perhaps TRBD1 (5 bases). CDR3 sequence (DNA): TGTGCCAGCAGCTTAGGGGGCGGAGAGTTCTTC. The encoded protein is CASSLGGGEFF.